Listed below are T cell receptor beta chains from one sample, sequenced in a study of cytomegalovirus exposure and HLA in healthy donors. The method was immunoSEQ multiplex PCR; TCRdb's version includes in-frame clones alone and lacks a portion of them. The table lists approximately 160,000 clones, 82% of them singletons. Sequenced: PBMCs. Source of these receptors: a girl aged 2-10 years in good health and CMV-seropositive. The CDR3 runs from the conserved cysteine through the conserved F or W. A D gene is named only where the DNA matches it firmly. Rows may omit the clone size; those that give it use once, few, many or a size class.

V: TRBV29-1
D: TRBD2
size: -
J: TRBJ2-7
CDR3: CSVETSGNSYEQYF
DNA: TGCAGCGTTGAGACTAGCGGCAACTCCTACGAGCAGTACTTC

V: TRBV5-4
D: -
size: -
J: TRBJ2-5
CDR3: CASSFSRQRETQYF
DNA: TGTGCCAGCAGCTTTTCCCGACAGAGAGAGACCCAGTACTTC

V: TRBV6-5
D: -
size: few
J: TRBJ2-1
CDR3: CASSAGLYNREQFF
DNA: TGTGCCAGCAGTGCGGGACTGTACAATCGTGAGCAGTTCTTC

V: TRBV30
D: TRBD2
size: once
J: TRBJ2-1
CDR3: CAWAISGSNEQFF
DNA: TGTGCCTGGGCGATCAGCGGGAGTAATGAGCAGTTCTTC

V: TRBV6-1
D: TRBD1
size: -
J: TRBJ1-1
CDR3: CASSEGQGRTEAFF
DNA: TGTGCCAGCAGTGAGGGACAGGGTCGAACTGAAGCTTTCTTT

V: TRBV7-9
D: -
size: -
J: TRBJ1-2
CDR3: CASSFDPGHRYTF
DNA: TGTGCCAGCAGCTTCGACCCGGGACACCGCTACACCTTC

V: TRBV4-1
D: -
size: -
J: TRBJ1-3
CDR3: CASSQDNPWTDRNTIYF
DNA: TGCGCCAGCAGCCAGGACAACCCCTGGACAGATAGAAACACCATATATTTT

V: TRBV28
D: TRBD1
size: -
J: TRBJ1-1
CDR3: CASSLEQGSITEAFF
DNA: TGTGCCAGCAGTCTTGAACAGGGGTCCATCACTGAAGCTTTCTTT

V: TRBV5-6
D: -
size: few
J: TRBJ1-1
CDR3: CASSIKAGTQFEAFF
DNA: TGTGCCAGCAGCATAAAAGCCGGGACACAGTTTGAAGCTTTCTTT

V: TRBV5-6
D: TRBD2
size: -
J: TRBJ2-1
CDR3: CASSLVLTSPSYNEQFF
DNA: TGTGCCAGCAGCTTGGTCCTGACTAGCCCGTCCTACAATGAGCAGTTCTTC

V: TRBV5-5
D: -
size: once
J: TRBJ1-1
CDR3: CASSLQGSTGTEAFF
DNA: TGTGCCAGCAGCTTGCAGGGTTCGACTGGAACTGAAGCTTTCTTT

V: TRBV6-5
D: TRBD2
size: -
J: TRBJ2-1
CDR3: CASSYSISGGYNEQFF
DNA: TGTGCCAGCAGTTACTCGATTAGCGGGGGCTACAATGAGCAGTTCTTC

V: TRBV2
D: -
size: -
J: TRBJ2-1
CDR3: CASSVWPSSYNEQFF
DNA: TGTGCCAGCAGTGTATGGCCCAGCTCCTACAATGAGCAGTTCTTC

V: TRBV5-5
D: TRBD1
size: few
J: TRBJ1-5
CDR3: CASTLYPGQNQPQHF
DNA: TGTGCCAGCACCTTATACCCGGGACAGAATCAGCCCCAGCATTTT

V: TRBV6-1
D: TRBD2
size: -
J: TRBJ2-3
CDR3: CASSENKREADTQYF
DNA: TGTGCCAGCAGTGAAAATAAGCGGGAGGCAGATACGCAGTATTTT

V: TRBV19
D: -
size: -
J: TRBJ1-2
CDR3: CASSSIDRLGYGYTF
DNA: TGTGCCAGTAGTTCGATCGACAGGCTCGGCTATGGCTATACCTTC

V: TRBV30
D: TRBD1
size: -
J: TRBJ1-4
CDR3: CAWGVARQGIEKLFF
DNA: TGTGCCTGGGGTGTGGCACGACAGGGTATTGAAAAACTGTTTTTT

V: TRBV27
D: -
size: -
J: TRBJ2-2
CDR3: CASKFRRRETGELFF
DNA: TGTGCCAGCAAGTTCCGGAGGAGGGAGACCGGGGAGCTGTTTTTT

V: TRBV10-2
D: TRBD1
size: -
J: TRBJ1-1
CDR3: CASSDVDRGPPEAFF
DNA: TGCGCCAGCAGTGATGTGGACAGGGGGCCCCCTGAAGCTTTCTTT

V: TRBV5-4
D: -
size: once
J: TRBJ2-7
CDR3: CASSLANYEQYF
DNA: TGTGCCAGCAGCTTGGCTAACTACGAGCAGTACTTC

V: TRBV29-1
D: -
size: once
J: TRBJ2-3
CDR3: CSVEDPGTDTQYF
DNA: TGCAGCGTTGAAGATCCCGGGACAGATACGCAGTATTTT

V: TRBV19
D: -
size: -
J: TRBJ2-5
CDR3: CASSTGVRETQYF
DNA: TGTGCCAGTAGTACCGGGGTGAGAGAGACCCAGTACTTC

V: TRBV5-4
D: TRBD1
size: -
J: TRBJ1-1
CDR3: CASSTGTEMNTEAFF
DNA: TGTGCCAGCAGCACCGGGACAGAAATGAACACTGAAGCTTTCTTT

V: TRBV7-9
D: TRBD2
size: once
J: TRBJ2-4
CDR3: CASSPRTSGPPMAKNIQYF
DNA: TGTGCCAGCAGCCCACGGACTAGCGGTCCCCCTATGGCCAAAAACATTCAGTACTTC